The next 12 T cell receptor beta chains were all read from a single sample in a study of blood T cells in healthy people across ages. A second PCR, run for about 7 to 11 cycles, used a sample-barcoded 5' primer plus a J-beta primer mix. TCRdb independently ran MiXCR on the 5' RACE reads; one entry per CDR3 protein. The data show approximately 1.5 million distinct CDR3 sequences, with almost 35% seen just once and roughly 12% held by the top ten. The material sequenced was blood. These receptors came from a woman aged 25-40 years in good health.

As regards this clonotype: A much bigger clone sits one base away, suggesting this may be a read error. This rearrangement joins TRBV4-1 to TRBJ2-6, with 10 nucleotides matching TRBD1. The germline gives CDR1 MGHRA, CDR2 YSYEKL. The CDR3 is 17 residues long. CDR3 region: CASSQGTGGFGADVLTF. The CDR3 DNA reads as TGCGCCAGCAGCCAAGGGACAGGGGGTTTTGGGGCCGACGTCCTGACTTTC.

In this sample, this clonotype turned up a few times. The chain links TRBV20-1 to TRBJ1-5, with 9 bases aligning to TRBD1. The CDR3 is 13 amino acids. Germline V gene data show CDR1 as DFQATT and CDR2 as SNEGSKA (reference sequence). Unmatched junction bases numbered 6, after V lost 5 bases and J lost 7 bases. The CDR3 sequence is CSAGDREGQPQHF. The CDR3 DNA follows: TGCAGTGCTGGGGACAGGGAGGGCCAGCCCCAGCATTTT.

This clonotype was counted between two and nine times. J is TRBJ2-6 and V is TRBV6-5; tentative D call: TRBD2 (6 bases). V was trimmed by 6 bases and J by 0 bases, leaving 12 bases between them. This CDR3 has 16 amino acids. Germline V CDR1 and CDR2: MNHEY, SVGAGI. CDR3 DNA sequence: TGTGCCAGCAGGGCGGCGGGGAGCTCTGGGGCCAACGTCCTGACTTTC. This codes for CASRAAGSSGANVLTF.

In DNA, the CDR3 is TGTGCCAGCAACCGATGGACAGGGGGCGGCGAGCAGTACTTC. This codes for CASNRWTGGGEQYF. The chain links TRBV9 to TRBJ2-7; 11 bases align to TRBD1. The germline gives CDR1 SGDLS, CDR2 YYNGEE. The CDR3 totals 14 residues. The J segment lost 6 bases and the V segment lost 6 bases, leaving 8 bases of the junction unmatched.

The V gene is TRBV24-1, the J gene TRBJ2-7; 8 positions agree with TRBD1. The germline CDR1 and CDR2 sequences are KGHDR and SFDVKD. The ends lost 9 bases at V and 2 bases at J; junction bases unmatched: 5. The CDR3 runs 13 residues. Written as DNA, the CDR3 is TGTGCCACCTCTCGGACAGGGACCTACGAGCAGTACTTC. Protein: CATSRTGTYEQYF.

The rearrangement uses TRBV7-2 and TRBJ1-1; D ambiguous. V lost 2 bases and J 9 bases, leaving 10 bases between the germline ends. The length of the CDR3 is 12 residues. Germline V gene sequence: CDR1 SGHTA, CDR2 FQGNSA. CDR3 DNA: TGTGCCAGCAGCTTATGGGTCTCACAAGCTTTCTTT. This sequence encodes CASSLWVSQAFF.

This clonotype was detected a few times. V gene TRBV7-9 combines with J gene TRBJ2-1, with D tentatively TRBD1 (5 bases). Trimming stripped 5 bases from V and 8 bases from J, with 22 bases between. Germline V gene sequence: CDR1 SEHNR, CDR2 FQNEAQ (reference sequence). CDR3 length: 16 residues. This chain's CDR3 is CASSKPPGSSGDEQFF. For the CDR3, the DNA is TGTGCCAGCAGCAAACCCCCAGGGTCATCAGGCGATGAGCAGTTCTTC.

V gene TRBV27 combines with J gene TRBJ1-5; D is unclear. Germline V gene sequence: CDR1 MNHEY, CDR2 SMNVEV (reference sequence). Trimming removed 5 bases from V and 3 bases from J, with 17 bases in between. The CDR3 sequence is 16 residues long. In nucleotides, the CDR3 is TGTGCCAGCAGTACCCGGGTCGGGGTCTCCAATCAGCCCCAGCATTTT. It translates to CASSTRVGVSNQPQHF.

With regard to this clonotype: Since the CDR3 does not end with the conserved phenylalanine or tryptophan, this likely comes from a read error. V gene TRBV20-1 combines with J gene TRBJ2-3; 9 bases agree with TRBD1. The germline V gene encodes CDR1 DFQATT and CDR2 SNEGSKA (reference sequence). The CDR3 totals 14 residues. The ends lost 4 bases at V and 2 bases at J; junction bases unmatched: 4. In DNA, the CDR3 is TGCAGTGCTAAGGGACAGGGACACACAGATACGCAGTATTAT. It yields the protein CSAKGQGHTDTQYY.

In its sample, this clonotype was seen a few times. This chain connects TRBV4-1 to TRBJ1-2; 7 bases agree with TRBD1. J lost 8 bases, V lost 2 bases, and 8 bases had no gene match. This CDR3 is built from 14 residues. In germline, CDR1 is MGHRA, CDR2 YSYEKL. The CDR3 DNA sequence: TGCGCCAGCAGCCAATCTGACAGGGTACAAGGCTACACCTTC. Translated: CASSQSDRVQGYTF.

The rearrangement uses TRBV2 and TRBJ2-5; tentatively, D is TRBD1 (5 bases). The better agreement between TRBJ2-7 and the DNA end casts doubt on the J call. CDR1 is SNHLY and CDR2 is FYNNEI in the germline V gene. The CDR3 is 13 amino acids. Here the CDR3 DNA reads TGTGCCAGCAGGGACATAGCCCCCTACGAGCAGTACTTC. Its protein product is CASRDIAPYEQYF.

This clonotype was counted many times. The chain joins TRBV6-6 to TRBJ2-7; TRBD2 matches at 7 bases. Germline-derived CDR1 and CDR2 are MNHNY and SVGAGI (reference sequence). CDR3 length: 16 residues. V lost 7 bases, J lost 1 base, and 13 bases stayed unmatched. CDR3 amino acids: CASTPAGGGFSYEQYF. CDR3 nucleotides: TGTGCCAGCACTCCGGCGGGCGGGGGATTTTCCTACGAGCAGTACTTC.